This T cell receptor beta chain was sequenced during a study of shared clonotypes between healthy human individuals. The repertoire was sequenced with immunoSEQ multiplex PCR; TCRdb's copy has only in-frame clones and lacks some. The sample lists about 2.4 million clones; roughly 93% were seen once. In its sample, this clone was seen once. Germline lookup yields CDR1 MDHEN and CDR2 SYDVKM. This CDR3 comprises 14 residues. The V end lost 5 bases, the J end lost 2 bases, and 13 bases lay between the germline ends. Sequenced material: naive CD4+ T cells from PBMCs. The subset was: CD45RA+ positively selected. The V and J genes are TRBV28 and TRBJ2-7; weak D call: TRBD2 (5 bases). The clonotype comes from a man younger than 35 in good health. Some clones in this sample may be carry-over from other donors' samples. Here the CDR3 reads CASSHTSDTYEQYF. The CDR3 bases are TGTGCCAGCAGTCATACTAGTGACACCTACGAGCAGTACTTC.